The entry that follows covers one T cell receptor beta chain sequence. Repertoires were generated with immunoSEQ multiplex PCR, while TCRdb's copy carries only in-frame clones and drops some. The sample includes 2,100 or so clones, about 80% seen only once; the top ten take 12%. This entry comes from a study of glioma-infiltrating T cells after dendritic cell vaccination. Noted time point: after dendritic cell vaccination, including at tumor progression/relapse. Autologous tumor lysate was loaded overnight onto monocyte-derived dendritic cells grown 6 to 7 days with IL-4 and GM-CSF. The sequences come from tumor tissue, collected after dendritic cell vaccination. This TCR derives from a human donor with glioblastoma.

The CDR3: CAISESMNRYNEQFF. The CDR3, as DNA: TGTGCCATCAGTGAGTCAATGAACAGGTACAATGAGCAGTTCTTC. The rearrangement joins TRBV10-3 to TRBJ2-1; a possible D gene is TRBD1 (5 bases). Germline values: CDR1 ENHRY, CDR2 SYGVKD. This CDR3 comprises 15 residues. The ends were cut back, 0 bases at V and 4 bases at J, with 10 bases in the middle.